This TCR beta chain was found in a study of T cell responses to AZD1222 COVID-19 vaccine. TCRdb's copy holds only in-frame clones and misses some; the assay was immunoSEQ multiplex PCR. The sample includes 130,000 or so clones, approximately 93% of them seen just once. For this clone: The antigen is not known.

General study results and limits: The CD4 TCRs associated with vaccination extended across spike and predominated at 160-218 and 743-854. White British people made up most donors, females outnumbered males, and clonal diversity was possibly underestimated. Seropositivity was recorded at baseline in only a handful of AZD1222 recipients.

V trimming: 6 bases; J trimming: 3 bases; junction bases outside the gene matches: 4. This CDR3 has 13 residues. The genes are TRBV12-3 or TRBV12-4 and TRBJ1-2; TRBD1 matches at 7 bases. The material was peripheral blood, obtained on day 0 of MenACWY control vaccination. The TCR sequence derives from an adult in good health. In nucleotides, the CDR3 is TGTGCCAGCAGCGACAGGGTTGACTATGGCTACACCTTC. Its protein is CASSDRVDYGYTF.